These T cell receptor beta chains were read from a single sample in a study of blood T cells in healthy people across ages. TCRdb itself ran the 5' RACE reads through MiXCR, one entry per CDR3 protein. The sample shows about 1.1 million distinct CDR3 sequences, 35% to 40% of them seen only once. The sample comprised blood. These receptors were collected from a man aged 18 to 35 in good health. The CDR3 runs from the conserved cysteine through the conserved F or W. D genes are given only for firm matches. Some rows mark clone size as missing; the rest say once, few, many or name a class of expanded clone.

>TRBJ2-1|many|.|TRBV20-1
CSARVNNEQFF
TGCAGTGCTAGAGTCAACAATGAGCAGTTCTTC
>TRBJ1-2|.|.|TRBV7-9
CASSPASLNYGYTF
TGTGCCAGCAGCCCCGCATCTCTTAACTATGGCTACACCTTC
>TRBJ2-7|.|TRBD1|TRBV27
CASGFPDRVGYEQYF
TGTGCCAGCGGTTTTCCCGACAGGGTGGGTTACGAGCAGTACTTC
>TRBJ1-1|few|TRBD1|TRBV4-2
CASSQDIPDRENMNTEAFF
TGTGCCAGCAGCCAAGATATTCCGGACAGGGAAAACATGAACACTGAAGCTTTCTTT
>TRBJ1-5|few|.|TRBV5-6
CASSLGQTNQPQHF
TGTGCCAGCAGCTTGGGACAGACCAATCAGCCCCAGCATTTT
>TRBJ1-1|.|.|TRBV2
CASYSRSAFF
TGTGCCAGCTACAGCAGGTCAGCTTTCTTT
>TRBJ2-1|once|.|TRBV5-1
CASSSVGRKNEQFF
TGCGCCAGCAGCTCAGTGGGGCGAAAGAATGAGCAGTTCTTC
>TRBJ1-1|.|.|TRBV6-1
CASRKAGDTEAFF
TGTGCCAGCAGGAAGGCAGGGGACACTGAAGCTTTCTTT
>TRBJ2-5|.|.|TRBV6-6
CASSLRGAEETQYF
TGTGCCAGCAGTTTAAGAGGGGCGGAAGAGACCCAGTACTTC
>TRBJ1-1|few|.|TRBV7-2
CASSLGSDTEAFF
TGTGCCAGCAGCTTGGGGTCCGACACTGAAGCTTTCTTT
>TRBJ1-4|.|.|TRBV21-1
CASSRDRDLRWELFF
TGTGCCAGCAGCAGAGACAGGGACCTGAGGTGGGAACTGTTTTTT
>TRBJ1-6|many|TRBD1|TRBV27
CASSGQGNSPLHF
TGTGCCAGCAGCGGACAGGGTAATTCACCCCTCCACTTT
>TRBJ1-1|few|.|TRBV20-1
CSARGRARGTEAFF
TGCAGTGCTAGGGGGCGGGCCAGGGGCACTGAAGCTTTCTTT
>TRBJ2-5|few|TRBD2|TRBV6-2/TRBV6-3
CASRPGGEETQYF
TGTGCCAGCCGACCGGGGGGAGAAGAGACCCAGTACTTC
>TRBJ2-5|.|TRBD1|TRBV11-2
CASSPLDRGRYNEQYF
TGTGCCAGCAGCCCCCTGGACAGGGGAAGATACAATGAGCAGTACTTC
>TRBJ2-5|many|.|TRBV7-9
CASGYSGDRETQYF
TGTGCCAGCGGCTATTCCGGGGATAGGGAGACCCAGTACTTC
>TRBJ2-7|few|.|TRBV20-1
CSASGTPSSYEQYF
TGCAGTGCTTCCGGGACACCCAGCTCCTACGAGCAGTACTTC
>TRBJ2-3|.|TRBD2|TRBV10-3
CATAGRGGSIDTQYF
TGTGCCACCGCGGGGCGTGGCGGGAGCATAGATACGCAGTATTTT
>TRBJ2-1|few|TRBD2|TRBV12-3/TRBV12-4
CASSLSSGANEQFF
TGTGCCAGCAGTTTAAGTAGCGGGGCGAATGAGCAGTTCTTC
>TRBJ2-3|many|.|TRBV4-3
CASSQDTAGLVSQYF
TGCGCCAGCAGCCAAGATACGGCGGGGTTGGTATCGCAGTATTTT
>TRBJ1-1|.|TRBD1|TRBV6-6
CASSRTQGAGAFF
TGTGCCAGCAGTCGCACTCAGGGGGCCGGAGCTTTCTTT
>TRBJ2-5|many|TRBD2|TRBV20-1
CSATLVTSGRETQYF
TGCAGTGCAACCCTGGTGACTAGCGGGCGGGAGACCCAGTACTTC
>TRBJ2-4|once|.|TRBV12-3/TRBV12-4
CASSVAEVRIQYF
TGTGCCAGCAGTGTAGCAGAAGTGAGGATTCAGTACTTC
>TRBJ2-1|.|TRBD1|TRBV5-1
CASSPGQGAINEQFF
TGCGCCAGCAGCCCGGGACAGGGGGCGATCAATGAGCAGTTCTTC
>TRBJ2-7|.|TRBD2|TRBV7-2
CASSRLSGVEQYF
TGTGCCAGCAGCAGGCTTAGCGGGGTCGAGCAGTACTTC
>TRBJ2-1|few|TRBD1|TRBV3-1
CASSSYTGGFSFNEQFF
TGTGCCAGCAGCTCTTATACAGGGGGCTTTTCGTTCAATGAGCAGTTCTTC
>TRBJ1-5|.|.|TRBV7-2
CASSLVSREYNQPQHF
TGTGCCAGCAGCTTAGTTTCCAGGGAATACAATCAGCCCCAGCATTTT
>TRBJ1-2|.|TRBD1|TRBV4-1
CASSATGLGYGYTF
TGCGCCAGCAGCGCGACAGGGCTGGGCTATGGCTACACCTTC
>TRBJ2-1|.|.|TRBV4-1
CASSQESGFAYSYNEQFF
TGCGCCAGCAGCCAAGAATCCGGTTTCGCCTACTCCTACAATGAGCAGTTCTTC